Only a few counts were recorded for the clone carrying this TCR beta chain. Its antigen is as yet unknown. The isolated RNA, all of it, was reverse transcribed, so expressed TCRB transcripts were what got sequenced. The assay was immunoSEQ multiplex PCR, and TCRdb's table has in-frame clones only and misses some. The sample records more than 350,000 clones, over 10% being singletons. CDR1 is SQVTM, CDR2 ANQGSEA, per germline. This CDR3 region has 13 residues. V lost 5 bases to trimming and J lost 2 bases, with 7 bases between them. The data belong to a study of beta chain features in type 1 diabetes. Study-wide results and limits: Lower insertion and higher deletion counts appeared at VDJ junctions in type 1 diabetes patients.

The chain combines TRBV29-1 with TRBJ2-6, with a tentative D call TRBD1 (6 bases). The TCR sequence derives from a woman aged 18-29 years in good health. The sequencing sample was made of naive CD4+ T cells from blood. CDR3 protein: CSVNRAGANVLTF. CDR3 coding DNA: TGCAGCGTTAACAGGGCTGGGGCCAACGTCCTGACTTTC.